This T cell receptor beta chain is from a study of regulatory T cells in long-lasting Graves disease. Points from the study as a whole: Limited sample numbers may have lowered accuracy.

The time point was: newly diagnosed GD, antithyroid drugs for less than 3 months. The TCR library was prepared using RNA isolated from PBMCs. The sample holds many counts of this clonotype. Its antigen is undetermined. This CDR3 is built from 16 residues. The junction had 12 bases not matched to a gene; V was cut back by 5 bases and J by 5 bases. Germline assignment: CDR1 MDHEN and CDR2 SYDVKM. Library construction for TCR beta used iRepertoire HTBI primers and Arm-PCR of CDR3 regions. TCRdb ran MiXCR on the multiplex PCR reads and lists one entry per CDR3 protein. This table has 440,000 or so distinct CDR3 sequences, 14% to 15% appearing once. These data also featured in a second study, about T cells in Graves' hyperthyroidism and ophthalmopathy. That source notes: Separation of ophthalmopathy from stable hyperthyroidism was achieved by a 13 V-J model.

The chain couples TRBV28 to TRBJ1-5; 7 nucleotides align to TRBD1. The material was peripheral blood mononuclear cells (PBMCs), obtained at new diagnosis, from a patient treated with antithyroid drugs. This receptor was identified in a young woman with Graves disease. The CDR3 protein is CASSHRTGVRDQPQHF. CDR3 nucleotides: TGTGCCAGCAGTCATAGAACAGGGGTAAGGGATCAGCCCCAGCATTTT.